The present T cell receptor (beta chain) was sequenced within a study of cytomegalovirus exposure and HLA in healthy donors. On the study more broadly: Counted in an early data release were 85 million or so unique TCRs from HLA-typed donors.

13 Jbeta primers and 60 Vbeta primers were used for the PCR. Generated by immunoSEQ multiplex PCR, the TCRdb table keeps only in-frame clones and is missing some. The sample lists 140,000 to 150,000 clones; around 57% were seen once. Points on this clone: Antigen: not known.

The CDR3 contains 15 residues. Trimming shortened V by 1 base and J by 4 bases, and 15 bases separated the two germline ends. Germline assignment: CDR1 SGDLS and CDR2 YYNGEE. General observations from the study: A further, later analysis showed that HLA-associated TCR beta chains (compared with equally common others) were more clonally expanded. Sequences of the TCR beta chain were said to predict the HLA-A and HLA-B alleles of most subjects accurately. Accounts indicate the classifier identified cytomegalovirus status with strong specificity and sensitivity.

V usage is TRBV9 and J usage is TRBJ2-7; weak D call: TRBD2 (7 bases). The clonotype was recovered from a male donor in good health and CMV-seronegative. Sequenced: PBMCs. The CDR3: CASSVKGGAWYEQYF. DNA for the CDR3: TGTGCCAGCAGCGTAAAAGGGGGGGCCTGGTACGAGCAGTACTTC.